One sample yielded the 20 T cell receptor beta chains listed below, sequenced in a study of shared clonotypes between healthy human individuals (dated by TCRdb to the early 2020s). CD8 naive samples were CD45RO-negative cells positively selected for CCR7, giving a CD45RA+CCR7+ population that excluded TemRA cells. The library relied on the immunoSEQ multiplex PCR assay. TCRdb retrieved this table from immuneACCESS and kept in-frame rearrangements only. Not all clones are present; in checked studies, unresolved V genes account for under half, and no reason is known for the remainder. This sample has about 2 million clones in its table, and about 95% of those were observed once. In total, the top ten clones hold approximately 1.2% of the sample. Material: naive CD8+ T cells sorted from blood. The sample's cell subset or site label, in plain terms: CD45RA+CCR7+. The receptors were sampled from a young man in good health.

The chain carries TRBV4-1 and TRBJ1-6; the D gene is possibly TRBD1 (5 bases). V was clipped by 4 bases and J by 5 bases, with 12 bases between them. CDR1 and CDR2 (germline): MGHRA, YSYEKL. The CDR3 consists of 15 residues. CDR3 sequence: CASSPTGGNNSPLHF. The CDR3 DNA sequence: TGCGCCAGCAGCCCCACGGGGGGTAATAATTCACCCCTCCACTTT.

About this clone itself: Other DNA sequences in the same sample also yield this CDR3. This chain links TRBV5-6 with TRBJ2-7; D is unclear. The CDR3 extends over 12 amino acids. Germline V gives CDR1 SGHDT, CDR2 YYEEEE. V lost 0 bases and J lost 7, with 8 bases in between. The CDR3 region is CASSLGVGEQYF. The CDR3 DNA sequence: TGTGCCAGCAGCTTGGGCGTAGGGGAGCAGTACTTC.

This chain joins TRBV5-1 and TRBJ2-3; a weak D match, TRBD2 (7 bases). V was trimmed by 4 bases and J by 0 bases, leaving 15 bases between them. This CDR3 spans 16 amino acids. Germline V gene data show CDR1 as SGHRS and CDR2 as YFSETQ. CDR3 residues: CASSGDGGPSTDTQYF. CDR3 bases: TGCGCCAGCAGCGGAGACGGGGGGCCTAGCACAGATACGCAGTATTTT.

The CDR3 reads CASSLVSVKGLNQPQHF. The CDR3 bases are TGTGCCAGCAGTTTGGTCAGCGTTAAGGGGTTAAATCAGCCCCAGCATTTT. This chain uses TRBV27 with TRBJ1-5; tentatively, D is TRBD1 (5 bases). This CDR3 region has 17 residues. CDR1 MNHEY and CDR2 SMNVEV come from the germline V gene (reference sequence). V lost 3 bases and J lost 4, with 19 bases in between.

The J gene is TRBJ2-7, the V gene TRBV7-3; TRBD2 agrees at 13 bases. The germline V gene has CDR1 SGHTA and CDR2 FQGTGA. The CDR3 is 15 residues long. V dropped 4 bases and J dropped 5; count of bases not matched to a gene: 5. The CDR3 nucleotides are TGTGCCAGCAGCTCCCTCGGGACTAGCGGGGACGAGCAGTACTTC. Amino acids: CASSSLGTSGDEQYF. Full variable domain (outside the CDR3, taken from reference TRBV7-3 and TRBJ2-7): GAGVSQTPSNKVTEKGKYVELRCDPISGHTALYWYRQSLGQGPEFLIYFQGTGAADDSGLPNDRFFAVRPEGSVSTLKIQRTERGDSAVYLCASSSLGTSGDEQYFGPGTRLTVT.

CDR3 region: CAWSPLGQGTDTQYF. CDR3 coding DNA: TGTGCCTGGAGTCCCCTAGGGCAGGGCACAGATACGCAGTATTTT. The V gene is TRBV30, the J gene TRBJ2-3; D remains unclear. The CDR3 extends over 15 amino acids. Per germline, CDR1 GTSNPN and CDR2 SVGIG (reference sequence). Trimming took 2 bases from V and 1 from J, leaving 13 bases between them.

Turning to this clone: This specimen includes other DNA sequences encoding the same CDR3. The V call is TRBV19, the J call TRBJ2-7; possible D gene TRBD1, 6 bases. The germline CDR1 and CDR2 sequences are LNHDA and SQIVND (reference sequence). Trimming shortened V by 1 base and J by 0 bases, and 7 bases separated the two germline ends. The CDR3 has 14 amino acids. The chain's CDR3 is CASSIAGVSYEQYF. The DNA of the CDR3 is TGTGCCAGTAGTATAGCAGGGGTCTCCTACGAGCAGTACTTC.

This clone appeared a single time. The chain combines TRBV28 with TRBJ1-5; 8 bases match TRBD1. V lost 3 bases and J lost 0; bases outside the gene matches: 10. This CDR3 region has 18 residues. Germline CDR1 reads MDHEN; CDR2 reads SYDVKM. Written as DNA, the CDR3 is TGTGCCAGCAGTTTGAGACAGGGGAGGATACATAGCAATCAGCCCCAGCATTTT. The encoded protein is CASSLRQGRIHSNQPQHF.

V is TRBV7-9 and J is TRBJ2-7; the D is unclear. The CDR3 has 15 residues. The germline V gene encodes CDR1 SEHNR and CDR2 FQNEAQ (reference sequence). The V gene lost 4 bases and the J gene lost 0 bases, with 13 bases spanning the gap. The CDR3 loop is CASSSTDGSSYEQYF. The CDR3 DNA is TGTGCCAGCAGCTCTACGGACGGCTCCTCCTACGAGCAGTACTTC.

This chain links TRBV13 with TRBJ2-5; 9 bases agree with TRBD2. Germline-derived CDR1 and CDR2 are PRHDT and FYEKMQ (reference sequence). This CDR3 contains 17 residues. Unmatched junction bases numbered 6, after V lost 1 base and J lost 0 bases. The CDR3 loop reads CASSLVAGDLNQETQYF. In nucleotides, the CDR3 is TGTGCCAGCAGCTTAGTAGCGGGAGACCTAAACCAAGAGACCCAGTACTTC.

On this clone itself: Other DNA sequences from this sample encode an identical CDR3 as well. The chain joins TRBV4-1 to TRBJ2-7; TRBD1 matches at 8 bases. V dropped 1 base and J dropped 0; count of bases not matched to a gene: 2. CDR3 size: 15 residues. Germline V gene data show CDR1 as MGHRA and CDR2 as YSYEKL. The CDR3 sequence: CASSQGQGISYEQYF. CDR3 coding DNA: TGCGCCAGCAGCCAAGGACAGGGGATCTCCTACGAGCAGTACTTC.

The CDR3 protein is CASSRTSVLTDTQYF. The CDR3 bases are TGTGCCAGCAGCAGGACTAGCGTTCTGACAGATACGCAGTATTTT. V and J are TRBV7-2 and TRBJ2-3, with 9 bases fitting TRBD2. With 5 bases clipped from V and 3 bases from J, the junction kept 6 bases outside the gene matches. The CDR3 extends over 15 amino acids. Germline CDR1 is SGHTA and CDR2 is FQGNSA.

Notes on this clone: Other DNA variants within this sample encode the same CDR3. The gene calls are TRBV9 and TRBJ2-7; 7 nucleotides agree with TRBD1. Trimming cost V 4 bases and J 4 bases; bases outside gene matches: 8. The CDR3 sequence is 14 residues long. The germline V gene has CDR1 SGDLS and CDR2 YYNGEE. The CDR3 here is CASSPTGTAYEQYF. CDR3 DNA sequence: TGTGCCAGCAGCCCAACCGGGACAGCATACGAGCAGTACTTC. Variable domain in full (rest from reference TRBV9 and TRBJ2-7): DSGVTQTPKHLITATGQRVTLRCSPRSGDLSVYWYQQSLDQGLQFLIQYYNGEERAKGNILERFSAQQFPDLHSELNLSSLELGDSALYFCASSPTGTAYEQYFGPGTRLTVT.

This chain connects TRBV7-3 to TRBJ2-5; D may match TRBD1 or TRBD2 (5 bases each). The CDR3 loop spans 15 amino acids. Trimming removed 0 bases from V and 1 base from J, with 9 bases in between. CDR1 and CDR2 from the germline V gene are SGHTA and FQGTGA. CDR3 residues: CASSLTVGVQETQYF. CDR3 nucleotide sequence: TGTGCCAGCAGCTTAACCGTGGGGGTCCAAGAGACCCAGTACTTC.

The chain couples TRBV7-9 to TRBJ2-1; 16 bases line up with TRBD2. With 5 bases clipped from V and 8 bases from J, the junction kept 3 bases outside the gene matches. This CDR3 spans 15 amino acids. CDR1 SEHNR and CDR2 FQNEAQ come from the germline V gene (reference sequence). CDR3 protein: CASSPGTSGRDEQFF. CDR3 sequence (DNA): TGTGCCAGCAGCCCTGGGACTAGCGGGAGGGATGAGCAGTTCTTC.

This clone was seen a single time. The chain uses TRBV7-3 and TRBJ1-6; a possible D gene is TRBD1 (6 bases). Trimming cost V 4 bases and J 5 bases, with 21 bases left between them. The CDR3 runs to 18 residues. CDR1 and CDR2 from the germline V gene are SGHTA and FQGTGA. The CDR3 spells CASSSPPIGQLNNSPLHF. The CDR3 DNA is TGTGCCAGCAGCTCCCCCCCTATAGGACAGTTAAATAATTCACCCCTCCACTTT. The complete variable domain, with remaining parts taken from reference TRBV7-3 and TRBJ1-6, reads GAGVSQTPSNKVTEKGKYVELRCDPISGHTALYWYRQSLGQGPEFLIYFQGTGAADDSGLPNDRFFAVRPEGSVSTLKIQRTERGDSAVYLCASSSPPIGQLNNSPLHFGNGTRLTVT.

The rearrangement uses TRBV5-5 and TRBJ2-7; perhaps D is TRBD1 or TRBD2 (5 bases each). V lost 0 bases and J 6 bases, leaving 16 bases between the germline ends. This CDR3 spans 15 amino acids. Germline V gives CDR1 SGHKS, CDR2 YYEKEE (reference sequence). CDR3 sequence reads: CASSLAPRGTAEQYF. The CDR3 DNA follows: TGTGCCAGCAGCTTGGCACCTCGTGGGACGGCCGAGCAGTACTTC.

The rearrangement uses TRBV7-6 and TRBJ2-1; 8 bases map to TRBD1. From germline, CDR1 is SGHVS and CDR2 FNYEAQ. After removal of 5 bases from V and 9 bases from J, the junction contained 15 bases not matched to a gene. This CDR3 is built from 16 residues. CDR3 sequence reads: CASSITRGRDISEQFF. Here the CDR3 DNA reads TGTGCCAGCAGCATCACCAGGGGGCGCGATATTAGTGAGCAGTTCTTC.

This clone turned up a few times. V is TRBV5-4 and J is TRBJ2-4; D gene uncertain. Germline V CDR1 and CDR2: SGHNT, YYREEE (reference sequence). This CDR3 is built from 13 residues. V lost 4 bases and J lost 5, with 10 bases in between. The DNA of the CDR3 is TGTGCCAGCAGCCACGGCGACCAAAACATTCAGTACTTC. Translation: CASSHGDQNIQYF.

The V and J genes are TRBV12-5 and TRBJ1-1; D perhaps matches TRBD1 (6 bases). The CDR3 covers 14 residues. The germline CDR1 and CDR2 sequences are LGHNT and FRNRAP. V was clipped by 4 bases and J by 3 bases, with 12 bases between them. CDR3 in amino acids: CASGSNGGHTEAFF. CDR3 DNA: TGTGCTAGTGGTTCCAACGGGGGGCACACTGAAGCTTTCTTT.